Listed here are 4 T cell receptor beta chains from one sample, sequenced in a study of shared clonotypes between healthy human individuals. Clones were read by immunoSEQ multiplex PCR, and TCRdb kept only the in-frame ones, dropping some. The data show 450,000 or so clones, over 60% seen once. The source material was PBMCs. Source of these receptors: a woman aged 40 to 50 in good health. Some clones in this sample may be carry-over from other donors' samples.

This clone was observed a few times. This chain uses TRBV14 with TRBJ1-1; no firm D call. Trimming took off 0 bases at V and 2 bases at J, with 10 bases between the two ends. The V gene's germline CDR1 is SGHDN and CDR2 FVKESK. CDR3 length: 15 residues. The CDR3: CASSQDRSPNTEAFF. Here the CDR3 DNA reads TGTGCCAGCAGCCAAGATCGTTCACCCAACACTGAAGCTTTCTTT.

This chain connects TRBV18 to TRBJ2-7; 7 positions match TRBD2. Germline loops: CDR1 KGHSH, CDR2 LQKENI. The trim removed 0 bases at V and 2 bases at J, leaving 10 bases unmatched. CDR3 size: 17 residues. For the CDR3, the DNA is TGTGCCAGCTCACCACCTGGTTCTAGCGGACCGCCCTACGAGCAGTACTTC. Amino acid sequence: CASSPPGSSGPPYEQYF.

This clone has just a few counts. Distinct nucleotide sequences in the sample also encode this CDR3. CDR3 in DNA: TGTGCCAGCAGTCAAGGGACTAGCGGGAGTCTGGAGACCCAGTACTTC. It codes for CASSQGTSGSLETQYF. The rearrangement joins TRBV28 to TRBJ2-5; 14 nucleotides align to TRBD2. Germline lookup yields CDR1 MDHEN and CDR2 SYDVKM. V lost 5 bases and J lost 5; bases outside the gene matches: 7. This CDR3 is built from 16 residues.

This CDR3 reads CAAQGPGAGYEQYF. The CDR3 DNA is TGTGCCGCACAGGGTCCGGGAGCCGGGTACGAGCAGTACTTC. The genes are TRBV6-1 and TRBJ2-7; D tentatively fits TRBD1 or TRBD2 (6 bases each). The germline gives CDR1 MNHNS, CDR2 SASEGT. Between the trimmed V and J ends, which lost 11 bases and 4 bases, there was a span of 21 bases. This CDR3 is built from 14 residues.